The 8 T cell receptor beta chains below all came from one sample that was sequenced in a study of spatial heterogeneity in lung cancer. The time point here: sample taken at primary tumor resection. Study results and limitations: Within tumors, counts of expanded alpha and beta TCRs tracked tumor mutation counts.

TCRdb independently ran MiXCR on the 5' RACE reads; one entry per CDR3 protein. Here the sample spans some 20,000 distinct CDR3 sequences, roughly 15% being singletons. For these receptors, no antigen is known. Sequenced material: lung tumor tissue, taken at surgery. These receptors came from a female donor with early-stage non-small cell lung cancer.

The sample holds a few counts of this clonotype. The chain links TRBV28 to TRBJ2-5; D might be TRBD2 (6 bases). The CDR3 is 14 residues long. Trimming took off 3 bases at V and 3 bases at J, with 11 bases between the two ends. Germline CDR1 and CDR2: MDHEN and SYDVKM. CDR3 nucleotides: TGTGCCAGCAGTTTCTGGGGGGTCGAAGAGACCCAGTACTTC. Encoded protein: CASSFWGVEETQYF.

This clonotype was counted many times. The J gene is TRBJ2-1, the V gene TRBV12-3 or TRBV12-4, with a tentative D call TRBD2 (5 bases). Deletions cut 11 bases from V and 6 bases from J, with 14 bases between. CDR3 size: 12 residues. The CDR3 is CAVARASNEQFF. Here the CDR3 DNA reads TGTGCCGTGGCGCGGGCTAGCAATGAGCAGTTCTTC.

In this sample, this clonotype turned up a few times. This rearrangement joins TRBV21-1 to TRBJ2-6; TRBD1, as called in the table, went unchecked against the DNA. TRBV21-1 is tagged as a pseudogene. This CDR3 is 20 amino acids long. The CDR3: CASTLDLGTGLVPGANVLTF. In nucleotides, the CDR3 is TGTGCCAGCACCCTTGATTTAGGGACAGGCTTGGTCCCTGGGGCCAACGTCCTGACTTTC.

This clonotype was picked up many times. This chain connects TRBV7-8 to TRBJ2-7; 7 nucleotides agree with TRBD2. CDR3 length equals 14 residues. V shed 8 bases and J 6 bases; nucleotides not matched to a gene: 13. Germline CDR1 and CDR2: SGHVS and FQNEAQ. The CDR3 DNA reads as TGTGCCAGCCAACTGGGCCTAGCGGTGTTCGAGCAGTACTTC. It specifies CASQLGLAVFEQYF.

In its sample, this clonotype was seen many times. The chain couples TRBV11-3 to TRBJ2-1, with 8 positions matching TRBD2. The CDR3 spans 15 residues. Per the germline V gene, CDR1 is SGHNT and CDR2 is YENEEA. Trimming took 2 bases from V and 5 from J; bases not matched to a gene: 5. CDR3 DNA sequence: TGTGCCAGCAGCTTATCTAGCGGGTTAGACAATGAGCAGTTCTTC. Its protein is CASSLSSGLDNEQFF.

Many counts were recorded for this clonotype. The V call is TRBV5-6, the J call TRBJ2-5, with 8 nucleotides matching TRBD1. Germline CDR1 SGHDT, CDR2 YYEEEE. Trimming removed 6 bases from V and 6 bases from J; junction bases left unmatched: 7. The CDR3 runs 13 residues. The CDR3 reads CASTGQGRQTQYF. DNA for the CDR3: TGTGCCAGCACCGGACAGGGTAGGCAGACCCAGTACTTC.

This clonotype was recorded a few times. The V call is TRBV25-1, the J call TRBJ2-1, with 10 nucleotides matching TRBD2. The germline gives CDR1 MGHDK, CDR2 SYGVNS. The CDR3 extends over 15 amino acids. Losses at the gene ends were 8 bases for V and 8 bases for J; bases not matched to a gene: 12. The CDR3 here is CASGSGRAVSDEQFF. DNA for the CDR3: TGTGCCAGCGGGAGCGGGAGGGCCGTTAGCGATGAGCAGTTCTTC.

The CDR3 here is CASRRLAGARGNEQFF. The CDR3 DNA reads as TGTGCCAGCAGGCGATTAGCGGGAGCACGCGGAAATGAGCAGTTCTTC. The chain couples TRBV28 to TRBJ2-1; 9 bases line up with TRBD2. Germline V CDR1 and CDR2: MDHEN, SYDVKM. The ends lost 6 bases at V and 7 bases at J; junction bases unmatched: 13. The CDR3 has 16 residues.